This paragraph covers one T cell receptor (beta chain) sequence. Making the TCR beta cDNA relied on 5'RACE template switching with UMIs. Reprocessing the 5' RACE reads, TCRdb reports a single entry for every CDR3 protein and omits DNA. Found here are fewer than 200,000 distinct CDR3 sequences; the top ten clones hold approximately 17%. The CDR3 is made up of 15 amino acids. CDR1 is SQVTM and CDR2 is ANQGSEA in the germline V gene. This specimen belongs to a study of T cells expressing NK-cell markers. The wider study: HCMV seropositivity characterized seven of the eight sequenced donors, and seronegativity one.

This receptor was obtained from a woman between 18 and 75 years old in good health. The sample comprised blood T cells: a sorted CD56 or NKG2C T cell subset, CD4+ or CD8+ T cells, or bulk PBMC T cells (not recorded which). V is TRBV29-1 and J is TRBJ1-1; absent DNA, TCRdb's TRBD1 call cannot be checked. The CDR3 here is CSVEDWTGANTEAFF.